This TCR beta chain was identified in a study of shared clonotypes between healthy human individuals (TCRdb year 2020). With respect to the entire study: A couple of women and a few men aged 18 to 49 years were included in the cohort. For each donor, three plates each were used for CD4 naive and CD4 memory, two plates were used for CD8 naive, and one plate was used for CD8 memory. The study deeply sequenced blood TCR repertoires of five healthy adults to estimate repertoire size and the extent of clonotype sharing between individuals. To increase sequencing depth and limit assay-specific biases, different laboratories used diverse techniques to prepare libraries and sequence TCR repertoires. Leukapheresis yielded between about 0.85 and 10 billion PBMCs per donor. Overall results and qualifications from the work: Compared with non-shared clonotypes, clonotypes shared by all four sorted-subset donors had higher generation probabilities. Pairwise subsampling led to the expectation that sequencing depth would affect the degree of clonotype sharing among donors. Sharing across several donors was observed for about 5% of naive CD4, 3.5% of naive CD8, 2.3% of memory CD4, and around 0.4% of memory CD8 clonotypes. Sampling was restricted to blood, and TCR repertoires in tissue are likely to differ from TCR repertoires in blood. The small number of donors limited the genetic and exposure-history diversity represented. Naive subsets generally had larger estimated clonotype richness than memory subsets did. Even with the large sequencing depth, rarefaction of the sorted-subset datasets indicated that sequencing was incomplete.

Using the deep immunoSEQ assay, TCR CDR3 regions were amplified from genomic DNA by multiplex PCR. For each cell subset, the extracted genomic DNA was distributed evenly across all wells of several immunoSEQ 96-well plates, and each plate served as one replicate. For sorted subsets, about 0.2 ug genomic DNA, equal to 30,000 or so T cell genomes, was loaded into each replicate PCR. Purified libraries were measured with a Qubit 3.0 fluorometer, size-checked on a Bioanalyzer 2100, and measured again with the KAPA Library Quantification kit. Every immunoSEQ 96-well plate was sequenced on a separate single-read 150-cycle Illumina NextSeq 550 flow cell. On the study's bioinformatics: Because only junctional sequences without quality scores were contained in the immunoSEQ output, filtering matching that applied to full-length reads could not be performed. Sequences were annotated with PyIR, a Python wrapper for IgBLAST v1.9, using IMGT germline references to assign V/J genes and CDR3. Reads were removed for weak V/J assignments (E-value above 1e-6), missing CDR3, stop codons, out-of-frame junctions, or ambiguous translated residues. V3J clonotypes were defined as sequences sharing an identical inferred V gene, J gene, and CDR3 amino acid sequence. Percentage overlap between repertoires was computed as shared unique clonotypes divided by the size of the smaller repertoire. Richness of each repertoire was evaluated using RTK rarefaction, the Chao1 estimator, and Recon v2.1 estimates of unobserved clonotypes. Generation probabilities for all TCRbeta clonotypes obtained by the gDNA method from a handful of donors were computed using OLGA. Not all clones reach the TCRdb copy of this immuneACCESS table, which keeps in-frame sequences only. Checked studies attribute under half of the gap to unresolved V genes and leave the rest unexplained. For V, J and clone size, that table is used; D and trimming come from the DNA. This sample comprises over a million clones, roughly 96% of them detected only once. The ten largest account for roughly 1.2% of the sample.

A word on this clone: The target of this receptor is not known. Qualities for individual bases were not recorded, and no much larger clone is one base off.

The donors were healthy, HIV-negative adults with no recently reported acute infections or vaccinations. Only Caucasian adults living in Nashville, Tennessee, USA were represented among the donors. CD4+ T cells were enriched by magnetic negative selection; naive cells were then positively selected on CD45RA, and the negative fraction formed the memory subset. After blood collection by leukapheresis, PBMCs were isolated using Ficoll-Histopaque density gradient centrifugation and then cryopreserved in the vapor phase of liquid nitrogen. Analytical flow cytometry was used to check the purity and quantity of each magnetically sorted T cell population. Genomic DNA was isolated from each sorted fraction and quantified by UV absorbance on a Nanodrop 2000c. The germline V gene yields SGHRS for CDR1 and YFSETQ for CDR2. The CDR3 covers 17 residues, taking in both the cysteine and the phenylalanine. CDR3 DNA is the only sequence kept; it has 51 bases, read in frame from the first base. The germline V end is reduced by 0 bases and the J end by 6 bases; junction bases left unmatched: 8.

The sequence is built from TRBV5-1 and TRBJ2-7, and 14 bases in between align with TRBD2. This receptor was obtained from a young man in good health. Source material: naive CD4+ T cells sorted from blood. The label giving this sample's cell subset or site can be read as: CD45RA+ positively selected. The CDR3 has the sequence CASSLASTGLAGGEQYF. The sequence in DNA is TGCGCCAGCAGCTTGGCAAGTACAGGACTAGCGGGAGGCGAGCAGTACTTC.